These T cell receptor beta chains were read from a single sample in a study of radiotherapy plus CTLA-4 blockade in lung cancer. Sequencing was performed with immunoSEQ multiplex PCR; in TCRdb, only in-frame clones are kept and a portion is missing. The data show some 87,000 clones, around four fifths seen once. The material sequenced was peripheral blood, taken from a patient treated with radiotherapy plus ipilimumab. These receptors all stem from a human donor with non-small cell lung cancer that progressed on radiotherapy plus ipilimumab. Both conserved end residues are part of each CDR3. Each record gives: V gene, clone size, CDR3 length, J gene, D gene, CDR3 DNA, CDR3 protein. The D gene is left open where the match is weak. Some rows mark clone size as missing; the rest say once, few, many or name a class of expanded clone.

V: TRBV18; size: -; length: 16; J: TRBJ2-4; D: -; DNA: TGTGCCAGCTCACCAAAGGGGGGGAGTGGCAAAAACATTCAGTACTTC; CDR3: CASSPKGGSGKNIQYF
V: TRBV19; size: -; length: 12; J: TRBJ2-1; D: -; DNA: TGTGCCAGTAGGGAGGGTTCAATGAGGCAGTTCTTC; CDR3: CASREGSMRQFF
V: TRBV28; size: -; length: 16; J: TRBJ1-2; D: TRBD1; DNA: TGTGCCAGCAGGACCGGGGGACAGACGCGGGGCTATGGCTACACCTTC; CDR3: CASRTGGQTRGYGYTF
V: TRBV29-1; size: few; length: 13; J: TRBJ1-2; D: -; DNA: TGCAGCGTTGGGTTTCTGGGCATCTCTGGCTACACCTTC; CDR3: CSVGFLGISGYTF
V: TRBV12-1; size: -; length: 15; J: TRBJ2-7; D: -; DNA: TGTGCCAGCAGCCGGGGACTAGCGGACTCCTACGAGCAGTACTTC; CDR3: CASSRGLADSYEQYF
V: TRBV4-1; size: -; length: 17; J: TRBJ2-3; D: -; DNA: TGCGCCAGCAGCCAAGATCTACGGGACTCCTACACAGATACGCAGTATTTT; CDR3: CASSQDLRDSYTDTQYF
V: TRBV7-3; size: -; length: 14; J: TRBJ1-4; D: -; DNA: TGTGCCAGCGCAGGGTTTGCAACTAATGAAAAACTGTTTTTT; CDR3: CASAGFATNEKLFF
V: TRBV7-2; size: -; length: 14; J: TRBJ2-7; D: TRBD2; DNA: TGTGCCAGCAGCCAAACTAGCGGGCCTTACGAGCAGTACTTC; CDR3: CASSQTSGPYEQYF
V: TRBV9; size: -; length: 16; J: TRBJ2-2; D: -; DNA: TGTGCCAGCAGCGCCAGGGTCCCCGGTGGAACCGGGGAGCTGTTTTTT; CDR3: CASSARVPGGTGELFF
V: TRBV5-1; size: -; length: 12; J: TRBJ1-3; D: -; DNA: TGCGCCAGCAGCAGGGGGGGAAACACCATATATTTT; CDR3: CASSRGGNTIYF
V: TRBV5-1; size: few; length: 15; J: TRBJ2-7; D: TRBD1; DNA: TGCGCCAGCAGCGTGGGACAGGGAGTCGACTACGAGCAGTACTTC; CDR3: CASSVGQGVDYEQYF
V: TRBV4-1; size: -; length: 17; J: TRBJ2-7; D: TRBD1; DNA: TGCGCCAGCAGCCAAGATCCACCGCGGCAGGGGGATTACGAGCAGTACTTC; CDR3: CASSQDPPRQGDYEQYF
V: TRBV27; size: -; length: 16; J: TRBJ2-1; D: TRBD2; DNA: TGTGCCAGCAGCCCGCCGAGGAGCGGGAGGGTAGATGAGCAGTTCTTC; CDR3: CASSPPRSGRVDEQFF
V: TRBV5-4; size: -; length: 15; J: TRBJ1-5; D: -; DNA: TGTGCCAGCAGCCATGGGGGGAGCCCCAATCAGCCCCAGCATTTT; CDR3: CASSHGGSPNQPQHF
V: TRBV11-2; size: -; length: 14; J: TRBJ1-1; D: -; DNA: TGTGCCAGCAGCTTCTCGGATAGGGGCACTGAAGCTTTCTTT; CDR3: CASSFSDRGTEAFF
V: TRBV7-6; size: few; length: 15; J: TRBJ2-7; D: -; DNA: TGTGCCAGCAGCTTAGATACGGGGGCCCCCTACGAGCAGTACTTC; CDR3: CASSLDTGAPYEQYF
V: TRBV7-2; size: -; length: 14; J: TRBJ2-7; D: -; DNA: TGTGCCAGCAGCTTAGGCTTCCCTCCCTACGAGCAGTACTTC; CDR3: CASSLGFPPYEQYF
V: TRBV19; size: -; length: 12; J: TRBJ1-2; D: -; DNA: TGTGCCAGTAGTGCCTTTGGGTATGGCTACACCTTC; CDR3: CASSAFGYGYTF
V: TRBV25-1; size: few; length: 18; J: TRBJ1-1; D: -; DNA: TGTGCCAGCAGTGAATATTTCCCCAAACCGGGACATCACACTGAAGCTTTCTTT; CDR3: CASSEYFPKPGHHTEAFF
V: TRBV7-2; size: -; length: 14; J: TRBJ1-3; D: -; DNA: TGTGCCAGCAGTTCGACACTCTCTGGAAACACCATATATTTT; CDR3: CASSSTLSGNTIYF
V: TRBV27; size: -; length: 14; J: TRBJ1-6; D: -; DNA: TGTGCCAGCAGTCGGGACACGGGGAATTCACCCCTCCACTTT; CDR3: CASSRDTGNSPLHF
V: TRBV6-1; size: once; length: 18; J: TRBJ2-1; D: TRBD2; DNA: TGTGCCAGCAGTGAAGTAAGGGCGACTAGCGGGACCTATAATGAGCAGTTCTTC; CDR3: CASSEVRATSGTYNEQFF
V: TRBV6-1; size: -; length: 13; J: TRBJ1-4; D: -; DNA: TGTGCCAGCCATTTAGCAACTAATGAAAAACTGTTTTTT; CDR3: CASHLATNEKLFF
V: TRBV4-3; size: -; length: 17; J: TRBJ2-2; D: -; DNA: TGCGCCAGCAGCCGCATGGGGACGTGGGGGAGCACCGGGGAGCTGTTTTTT; CDR3: CASSRMGTWGSTGELFF
V: TRBV7-9; size: -; length: 11; J: TRBJ1-1; D: -; DNA: TGTGCCAGCAGCTTAAGCCTGGGGGCTTTCTTT; CDR3: CASSLSLGAFF
V: TRBV27; size: -; length: 16; J: TRBJ2-2; D: TRBD2; DNA: TGTGCCAGCAGAGACCGGGGGGGAGTAAACACCGGGGAGCTGTTTTTT; CDR3: CASRDRGGVNTGELFF
V: TRBV18; size: few; length: 10; J: TRBJ1-1; D: -; DNA: TGTGCCAGCTCACCCACTGAAGCTTTCTTT; CDR3: CASSPTEAFF
V: TRBV7-2; size: few; length: 15; J: TRBJ2-7; D: TRBD2; DNA: TGTGCCAGCAGCTTAGGAGGCGGGGGGGTCTACGAGCAGTACTTC; CDR3: CASSLGGGGVYEQYF
V: TRBV15; size: -; length: 12; J: TRBJ2-4; D: -; DNA: TGTGCCACCAGCAGACATCGTGACATTCAGTACTTC; CDR3: CATSRHRDIQYF
V: TRBV20-1; size: -; length: 11; J: TRBJ1-2; D: -; DNA: TGCAGCAATTACTGGGGTTATGGCTACACCTTC; CDR3: CSNYWGYGYTF
V: TRBV6-1; size: -; length: 15; J: TRBJ2-1; D: TRBD2; DNA: TGTGCCAGCAGTGGAAGCGGGAGGAAAGGCGGTGAGCAGTTCTTC; CDR3: CASSGSGRKGGEQFF
V: TRBV19; size: -; length: 17; J: TRBJ2-3; D: -; DNA: TGTGCCAGTAGTATAATCCTGGGTCCCAGGGACACAGATACGCAGTATTTT; CDR3: CASSIILGPRDTDTQYF
V: TRBV13; size: -; length: 14; J: TRBJ2-1; D: -; DNA: TGTGCCAGCAGCACGTCCACAGCGGGCAATGAGCAGTTCTTC; CDR3: CASSTSTAGNEQFF
V: TRBV11-2; size: -; length: 14; J: TRBJ2-1; D: -; DNA: TGTGCCAGCAGCCAAACGGACGCATACAATGAGCAGTTCTTC; CDR3: CASSQTDAYNEQFF
V: TRBV5-4; size: -; length: 16; J: TRBJ2-3; D: TRBD2; DNA: TGTGCCAGCAGCTCTGGACTAGCGCGTAGCACAGATACGCAGTATTTT; CDR3: CASSSGLARSTDTQYF
V: TRBV28; size: -; length: 13; J: TRBJ1-2; D: -; DNA: TGTGCCAGCACCTCCGTCGGGGGTAATGGCTACACCTTC; CDR3: CASTSVGGNGYTF
V: TRBV29-1; size: -; length: 14; J: TRBJ1-2; D: TRBD1; DNA: TGCAGCGTTGAAGCCCAAGACAGGGGGTATGGCTACACCTTC; CDR3: CSVEAQDRGYGYTF
V: TRBV18; size: once; length: 13; J: TRBJ2-5; D: -; DNA: TGTGCCAGCTCACCTCAGGGCCAAGGGACCCAGTACTTC; CDR3: CASSPQGQGTQYF
V: TRBV5-8; size: -; length: 13; J: TRBJ1-1; D: -; DNA: TGTGCCAGCAGCCTACAGATGAACACTGAAGCTTTCTTT; CDR3: CASSLQMNTEAFF
V: TRBV11-3; size: medium-sized; length: 16; J: TRBJ2-1; D: TRBD1; DNA: TGTGCCAGCAGCTTTAGGGGCAGGGGGACGGAGGATGAGCAGTTCTTC; CDR3: CASSFRGRGTEDEQFF